The 30 T cell receptor beta chains below come from one sample, sequenced in a study of cytomegalovirus exposure and HLA in healthy donors. Profiling relied on immunoSEQ multiplex PCR, and the TCRdb table lists in-frame clones only, not all of them. Of 90,000 or so clones in the sample, about 85% were seen once. The sequenced sample consisted of PBMCs. All receptors come from a young man in good health and CMV-seropositive.

This chain joins TRBV11-3 and TRBJ2-6, with D uncertain. Trimming shortened V by 8 bases and J by 0 bases, and 5 bases separated the two germline ends. The germline V gene encodes CDR1 SGHNT and CDR2 YENEEA. The CDR3 extends over 13 amino acids. CDR3 amino acids: CASSNSGANVLTF. DNA for the CDR3: TGTGCCAGCTCCAACTCTGGGGCCAACGTCCTGACTTTC.

This clone was recorded a few times. V is TRBV7-9 and J is TRBJ1-2; a weak D match, TRBD1 (5 bases). Germline V lookup: CDR1 SEHNR, CDR2 FQNEAQ (reference sequence). Deletions cut 2 bases from V and 6 bases from J, with 16 bases between. This CDR3 contains 15 residues. DNA of the CDR3: TGTGCCAGCAGCTTAAGATCAGTTGGCAGGGATGGCTACACCTTC. As protein: CASSLRSVGRDGYTF.

The chain combines TRBV29-1 with TRBJ2-3, with D uncertain. Trimming took 7 bases from V and 1 from J, leaving 15 bases between them. The CDR3 is 14 amino acids. The germline V gene has CDR1 SQVTM and CDR2 ANQGSEA. The CDR3 loop is CSARLSQRTDTQYF. The CDR3 DNA is TGCAGCGCTCGCCTTAGCCAACGCACAGATACGCAGTATTTT.

In this sample, this clone turned up once. V is TRBV19 and J is TRBJ1-5, with TRBD1 matching over 7 bases. The CDR3 length is 15 residues. Trimming cost V 4 bases and J 3 bases; bases outside gene matches: 6. Per germline, CDR1 LNHDA and CDR2 SQIVND (reference sequence). As DNA, the CDR3 is TGTGCCAGTAGTAAGGGCAGGGGGTACAATCAGCCCCAGCATTTT. It yields the protein CASSKGRGYNQPQHF.

This clone turned up a few times. This chain uses TRBV5-1 with TRBJ2-5; D perhaps matches TRBD2 (6 bases). V shed 1 base and J shed 5 bases, with 9 bases lying between them. The germline V gene encodes CDR1 SGHRS and CDR2 YFSETQ. CDR3 length equals 13 residues. CDR3 sequence reads: CASSLPSVETQYF. The CDR3 nucleotides read TGCGCCAGCAGCTTGCCTAGCGTGGAGACCCAGTACTTC.

This chain uses TRBV19 with TRBJ2-7, with D maybe TRBD1 (6 bases). The CDR3 length is 16 residues. Germline values: CDR1 LNHDA, CDR2 SQIVND (reference sequence). Trimming pared 5 bases from V and 2 bases from J, leaving 19 bases between. CDR3 nucleotide sequence: TGTGCCAGTAGTTCAATAACCAGGGGCACCCCCTACGAGCAGTACTTC. Translating gives CASSSITRGTPYEQYF.

This rearrangement joins TRBV7-4 to TRBJ1-1; D uncertain. Germline CDR1 and CDR2: SGHVT and SQSDAQ. The CDR3 runs 16 residues. V dropped 0 bases and J dropped 1 base, with 12 bases sitting between them. The chain's CDR3 is CASSLAPTDGNTEAFF. The CDR3 region has the DNA TGTGCCAGCAGCTTAGCCCCAACTGATGGGAACACTGAAGCTTTCTTT.

The chain joins TRBV19 to TRBJ2-7, with D possibly being TRBD2 (5 bases). Per germline, CDR1 LNHDA and CDR2 SQIVND (reference sequence). The CDR3 is 13 amino acids. V shed 7 bases and J shed 0 bases, with 10 bases lying between them. The CDR3 loop reads CASTPGSSYEQYF. The CDR3 region has the DNA TGTGCCAGTACCCCGGGGAGCTCCTACGAGCAGTACTTC.

A few counts support this clone. CDR3 in amino acids: CASSPGLAAHNEQFF. The DNA for the CDR3 is TGTGCCAGCAGCCCCGGACTAGCCGCCCATAATGAGCAGTTCTTC. The chain is built from TRBV11-2 and TRBJ2-1; 8 bases line up with TRBD2. The CDR3 runs to 15 residues. CDR1 and CDR2 from the germline V gene are SGHAT and FQNNGV. Trimming removed 5 bases from V and 7 bases from J; junction bases left unmatched: 10.

This clone has a handful of counts. The V and J genes are TRBV6-1 and TRBJ2-1; D ambiguous. The V end was cut by 1 base, the J end by 0 bases, with 13 bases between. Germline V gene sequence: CDR1 MNHNS, CDR2 SASEGT. The CDR3 loop spans 17 amino acids. CDR3 residues: CASSEDAWRSSYNEQFF. CDR3 in DNA: TGTGCCAGCAGTGAAGATGCATGGCGGAGCTCCTACAATGAGCAGTTCTTC.

The V call is TRBV10-3, the J call TRBJ2-3; a weak D match, TRBD2 (5 bases). CDR1 and CDR2 (germline): ENHRY, SYGVKD. This CDR3 is 16 amino acids long. Trimming shortened V by 4 bases and J by 0 bases, and 14 bases separated the two germline ends. The DNA of the CDR3 is TGTGCCATCAGTGCGGGGTCAGCCTCTAGCACAGATACGCAGTATTTT. This sequence encodes CAISAGSASSTDTQYF.

CDR3 protein: CATTRTSGSGEQFF. Written as DNA, the CDR3 is TGTGCCACAACAAGAACTAGCGGGAGTGGTGAGCAGTTCTTC. J is TRBJ2-1 and V is TRBV15, with TRBD2 matching over 11 bases. CDR1 is LNHNV and CDR2 is YYDKDF in the germline V gene (reference sequence). V dropped 9 bases and J dropped 9; count of bases not matched to a gene: 10. The CDR3 consists of 14 residues.

The chain links TRBV28 to TRBJ1-1, with D possibly being TRBD1 (5 bases). V was trimmed by 1 base and J by 4 bases, leaving 13 bases between them. Germline values: CDR1 MDHEN, CDR2 SYDVKM. This CDR3 spans 15 amino acids. CDR3 sequence (DNA): TGTGCCAGCAGTTTATATCAGGGATGGAGCACTGAAGCTTTCTTT. It encodes CASSLYQGWSTEAFF.

The chain couples TRBV27 to TRBJ2-7, with 7 positions matching TRBD2. Germline CDR1 MNHEY, CDR2 SMNVEV (reference sequence). J lost 0 bases, V lost 3 bases, and 2 bases had no gene match. This CDR3 comprises 14 residues. Here the CDR3 DNA reads TGTGCCAGCAGTTTCGGCGGGAGCTCCTACGAGCAGTACGTC. Protein: CASSFGGSSYEQYV.

CDR3 protein: CASSLGAALNNEQFF. In DNA form, the CDR3 reads TGTGCCAGCAGTTTAGGGGCGGCCCTCAACAATGAGCAGTTCTTC. The V gene is TRBV28, the J gene TRBJ2-1; possibly TRBD1 for D (5 bases). The CDR3 loop spans 15 amino acids. The V and J ends lost 2 bases and 5 bases respectively, with 13 bases between them. CDR1 is MDHEN and CDR2 is SYDVKM in the germline V gene.

Comments on this clone: Additional DNA sequences in this sample encode the identical CDR3. The J gene is TRBJ1-2, the V gene TRBV10-3; D is possibly TRBD1 (5 bases). The CDR3 has 13 amino acids. Trimming took 5 bases from V and 1 from J, leaving 8 bases between them. Per germline, CDR1 ENHRY and CDR2 SYGVKD. Written as DNA, the CDR3 is TGTGCCATCAGTCGTGACAGTAACTATGGCTACACCTTC. It yields the protein CAISRDSNYGYTF.

CDR3 DNA sequence: TGTGCCAGCAGCCTCCTAGCACCCAGGATCAATGAGCAGTTCTTC. Translated, it gives CASSLLAPRINEQFF. The J gene is TRBJ2-1, the V gene TRBV2, with D perhaps TRBD2 (5 bases). V lost 6 bases to trimming and J lost 6 bases, with 18 bases between them. The CDR3 covers 15 residues. The germline gives CDR1 SNHLY, CDR2 FYNNEI.

The chain has TRBV27 and TRBJ2-3; no definite D call. Germline-derived CDR1 and CDR2 are MNHEY and SMNVEV (reference sequence). Deletions cut 9 bases from V and 3 bases from J, with 16 bases between. The CDR3 consists of 14 residues. Here the CDR3 reads CASETRPGTDTQYF. As DNA, the CDR3 is TGTGCCAGTGAAACTCGCCCCGGTACAGATACGCAGTATTTT.

The chain employs TRBV29-1 and TRBJ1-2, with D possibly being TRBD1 (6 bases). The germline V gene encodes CDR1 SQVTM and CDR2 ANQGSEA. V was clipped by 1 base and J by 6 bases, with 15 bases between them. This CDR3 region has 14 residues. The CDR3 is CSVEVRGRTNGYTF. DNA of the CDR3: TGCAGCGTTGAAGTCAGGGGCAGAACGAATGGCTACACCTTC. Full variable domain (remainder filled in from reference TRBV29-1 and TRBJ1-2): SAVISQKPSRDICQRGTSLTIQCQVDSQVTMMFWYRQQPGQSLTLIATANQGSEATYESGFVIDKFPISRPNLTFSTLTVSNMSPEDSSIYLCSVEVRGRTNGYTFGSGTRLTVV.

The genes are TRBV25-1 and TRBJ2-5, with 8 positions matching TRBD2. Per the germline V gene, CDR1 is MGHDK and CDR2 is SYGVNS. This CDR3 comprises 13 residues. V lost 8 bases, J lost 5 bases, and 7 bases stayed unmatched. The CDR3 is CASHTGGRETQYF. The CDR3 nucleotides are TGTGCCAGCCATACGGGGGGGCGGGAGACCCAGTACTTC. Full variable domain (missing parts from reference TRBV25-1 and TRBJ2-5): EADIYQTPRYLVIGTGKKITLECSQTMGHDKMYWYQQDPGMELHLIHYSYGVNSTEKGDLSSESTVSRIRTEHFPLTLESARPSHTSQYLCASHTGGRETQYFGPGTRLLVL.

This clone appeared once. Here the CDR3 reads CASSVLGQPNTEAFF. The CDR3 nucleotides read TGTGCCAGCAGTGTATTGGGACAGCCAAACACTGAAGCTTTCTTT. The chain recombines TRBV2 with TRBJ1-1; 7 nucleotides line up with TRBD1. J lost 2 bases, V lost 4 bases, and 7 bases had no gene match. The CDR3 length is 15 residues. Looked up from germline, CDR1 is SNHLY and CDR2 is FYNNEI.

V and J are TRBV4-2 and TRBJ2-7; 9 bases line up with TRBD2. The CDR3 consists of 14 residues. The junction had 0 bases not matched to a gene; V was cut back by 0 bases and J by 3 bases. The germline V gene encodes CDR1 LGHNA and CDR2 YNFKEQ. The CDR3 nucleotides are TGTGCCAGCAGCCAAGAACTAGCGGGCTACGAGCAGTACTTC. Residues: CASSQELAGYEQYF.

The chain uses TRBV9 and TRBJ2-2; maybe TRBD1 (5 bases). The V gene's germline CDR1 is SGDLS and CDR2 YYNGEE. CDR3 length: 15 amino acids. V was trimmed by 0 bases and J by 1 base, leaving 7 bases between them. In DNA, the CDR3 is TGTGCCAGCAGCGTAGGACAGTGGAACACCGGGGAGCTGTTTTTT. Amino acids: CASSVGQWNTGELFF.

The chain links TRBV19 to TRBJ2-1; 10 bases fit TRBD1. The CDR3 is made up of 15 amino acids. CDR1 is LNHDA, CDR2 SQIVND, per germline (reference sequence). The trim removed 6 bases at V and 5 bases at J, leaving 7 bases unmatched. CDR3 in DNA: TGTGCCAGTAGCCGGGGACAGGGGTTAAACAATGAGCAGTTCTTC. It is translated as CASSRGQGLNNEQFF.

This clone has only a few counts. V and J are TRBV7-8 and TRBJ2-3; 8 bases map to TRBD2. The CDR3 consists of 15 residues. Germline CDR1 SGHVS, CDR2 FQNEAQ. Germline trimming cut 3 bases from V and 7 bases from J; bases unmatched to any gene: 9. CDR3 in DNA: TGTGCCAGCAGCTTCGGAGAAGCGGGAGTCCATACGCAGTATTTT. This translates into CASSFGEAGVHTQYF.

CDR3 DNA sequence: TGTGCCAGCAGTTACTTACTAGCGGGAGGGGGGAATGAGCAGTTCTTC. Residues: CASSYLLAGGGNEQFF. The chain combines TRBV6-6 with TRBJ2-1, with TRBD2 matching 13 bases. Trimming removed 1 base from V and 7 bases from J; junction bases left unmatched: 4. CDR3 length equals 16 residues. CDR1 and CDR2 from the germline V gene are MNHNY and SVGAGI (reference sequence).

The chain joins TRBV7-6 to TRBJ2-1; 12 bases agree with TRBD2. Germline lookup yields CDR1 SGHVS and CDR2 FNYEAQ. The CDR3 is 20 residues long. After removal of 3 bases from V and 7 bases from J, the junction contained 19 bases not matched to a gene. CDR3 residues: CASSFFTPSSGRVVGNEQFF. CDR3 nucleotide sequence: TGTGCCAGCAGCTTTTTTACACCATCTAGCGGGAGGGTAGTTGGTAATGAGCAGTTCTTC.

In this sample, this clone turned up once. The rearrangement links TRBV18 to TRBJ2-7, with D perhaps matching TRBD1 (5 bases). From germline, CDR1 is KGHSH and CDR2 LQKENI. The CDR3 loop spans 14 amino acids. With 3 bases removed from V and 4 bases from J, the gap between germline ends came to 13 bases. CDR3 residues: CASSPIQTDYEQYF. The CDR3 coding sequence is TGTGCCAGCTCACCTATCCAGACAGATTACGAGCAGTACTTC.

The chain uses TRBV13 and TRBJ2-1, with a possible D match to TRBD2 (6 bases). Trimming cost V 4 bases and J 5 bases, with 15 bases left between them. The CDR3 consists of 15 residues. Germline loops: CDR1 PRHDT, CDR2 FYEKMQ (reference sequence). The CDR3 region has the DNA TGTGCCAGCAGCTCGTCCGGGACTCTCCACAATGAGCAGTTCTTC. This sequence encodes CASSSSGTLHNEQFF.

V is TRBV29-1 and J is TRBJ2-5, with D possibly TRBD2 on 5 matching bases. CDR1 and CDR2 from the germline V gene are SQVTM and ANQGSEA. The CDR3 totals 14 residues. The V end was cut by 4 bases, the J end by 4 bases, with 16 bases between. As DNA, the CDR3 is TGCAGCGTTGTCGATCCTTTTGAGGGAGAGACCCAGTACTTC. Amino acid sequence: CSVVDPFEGETQYF.